The 12 T cell receptor beta chains below come from one sample, sequenced in a study of blood T cell repertoires in COVID-19. Using immunoSEQ multiplex PCR, the repertoire was profiled, and TCRdb retains in-frame clones only, with some absent. The data contain about 9,200 clones, about 80% of them singletons. Sequencing input: peripheral blood. Every receptor here comes from a man between 65 and 85 years old with active COVID-19.

The rearrangement uses TRBV6-6 and TRBJ1-5; 7 nucleotides agree with TRBD1. CDR1 is MNHNY, CDR2 SVGAGI, per germline (reference sequence). Trimming at V came to 7 bases and at J to 2 bases, leaving 2 bases not matched to a gene. The CDR3 contains 13 residues. CDR3 sequence reads: CASNDRGNQPQHF. The CDR3 region has the DNA TGTGCCAGCAACGACAGGGGCAATCAGCCCCAGCATTTT.

This clone was counted once. The gene calls are TRBV7-2 and TRBJ2-4; TRBD2 matches 7 bases. The CDR3 loop spans 15 amino acids. V dropped 3 bases and J dropped 7; count of bases not matched to a gene: 9. Germline lookup yields CDR1 SGHTA and CDR2 FQGNSA. CDR3 amino acids: CASSLGGSGTNIQYF. CDR3 nucleotides: TGTGCCAGCAGCTTGGGGGGGAGCGGAACGAACATTCAGTACTTC.

The genes are TRBV7-2 and TRBJ2-3; D might be TRBD2 (5 bases). Per the germline V gene, CDR1 is SGHTA and CDR2 is FQGNSA. V dropped 4 bases and J dropped 5 bases, with 10 bases sitting between them. The CDR3 spans 13 residues. The CDR3 coding sequence is TGTGCCAGCAGCTCTAAAAGCGGAGATACGCAGTATTTT. This sequence encodes CASSSKSGDTQYF.

This chain links TRBV18 with TRBJ2-6, with D perhaps matching TRBD1 (6 bases). Trimming shortened V by 0 bases and J by 0 bases, and 12 bases separated the two germline ends. The germline V gene has CDR1 KGHSH and CDR2 LQKENI. The CDR3 length is 18 residues. The CDR3 sequence is CASSPPDRKPSGANVLTF. CDR3 coding DNA: TGTGCCAGCTCACCACCGGACAGAAAACCCTCTGGGGCCAACGTCCTGACTTTC.

The chain carries TRBV30 and TRBJ2-5, with D possibly TRBD1 on 5 matching bases. V was clipped by 3 bases and J by 5 bases, with 13 bases between them. Germline CDR1 and CDR2: GTSNPN and SVGIG (reference sequence). The CDR3 runs to 13 residues. CDR3 coding DNA: TGTGCCTGGAGGAGAAGGGGTCGGGAGACCCAGTACTTC. Amino acids: CAWRRRGRETQYF.

The genes are TRBV4-3 and TRBJ2-5, with D hard to call. Germline V gene lookup returns CDR1 LGHNA and CDR2 YSLEER. The CDR3 extends over 14 amino acids. V was trimmed by 2 bases and J by 4 bases, leaving 11 bases between them. This chain's CDR3 is CASSQFGVSETQYF. The CDR3 nucleotides are TGCGCCAGCAGCCAATTCGGAGTGTCAGAGACCCAGTACTTC.

The genes are TRBV5-1 and TRBJ2-2, with D perhaps matching TRBD2 (6 bases). The length of the CDR3 is 15 residues. The germline gives CDR1 SGHRS, CDR2 YFSETQ. V was pared by 6 bases and J by 1 base, with 13 bases between. CDR3 DNA sequence: TGCGCCAGCACCTCCGGGGGTAGGAACACCGGGGAGCTGTTTTTT. As protein: CASTSGGRNTGELFF.

The chain joins TRBV6-4 to TRBJ2-7, with a tentative D call TRBD1 (5 bases). Trimming shortened V by 0 bases and J by 5 bases, and 14 bases separated the two germline ends. CDR3 length: 15 amino acids. Germline V gene lookup returns CDR1 MRHNA and CDR2 SNTAGT. The CDR3 loop reads CASSDSNAGSHEQYF. As DNA, the CDR3 is TGTGCCAGCAGTGACTCCAACGCAGGGTCGCACGAGCAGTACTTC.

The CDR3 reads CASSPRNEYNSPLHF. The CDR3 DNA reads as TGTGCCAGCAGCCCGAGAAATGAGTATAATTCACCCCTCCACTTT. The chain is built from TRBV5-4 and TRBJ1-6, with D unclear. Looked up from germline, CDR1 is SGHNT and CDR2 is YYREEE (reference sequence). Trimming shortened V by 4 bases and J by 4 bases, and 12 bases separated the two germline ends. The CDR3 contains 15 residues.

In its sample, this clone was seen once. The CDR3 sequence is CATSQGPMGYTF. CDR3 DNA: TGTGCCACCTCACAGGGGCCTATGGGCTACACCTTC. The chain has TRBV19 and TRBJ1-2; 7 bases map to TRBD1. Per the germline V gene, CDR1 is LNHDA and CDR2 is SQIVND (reference sequence). The ends lost 10 bases at V and 8 bases at J; junction bases unmatched: 10. The CDR3 consists of 12 residues.

This clone came up a few times. The V gene is TRBV6-4, the J gene TRBJ2-7; 7 nucleotides agree with TRBD2. Germline loops: CDR1 MRHNA, CDR2 SNTAGT. CDR3 length equals 14 residues. With V trimmed by 6 bases and J by 2 bases, 7 bases remained unmatched. Written as DNA, the CDR3 is TGTGCCAGCAGCTATGGACTAGTCACCTACGAGCAGTACTTC. Translating it yields CASSYGLVTYEQYF.

V usage is TRBV5-4 and J usage is TRBJ1-4, with D possibly matching TRBD1 (6 bases). Trimming removed 3 bases at V and 0 bases at J, with 9 bases between. CDR1 and CDR2 from the germline V gene are SGHNT and YYREEE (reference sequence). CDR3 length: 15 amino acids. The CDR3 is CASSWDTATNEKLFF. As DNA, the CDR3 is TGTGCCAGCAGCTGGGACACCGCAACTAATGAAAAACTGTTTTTT.